The rows below give T cell receptor beta chains drawn from one sample of a study of T cell responses to AZD1222 COVID-19 vaccine. The repertoire was sequenced with immunoSEQ multiplex PCR; TCRdb's copy has only in-frame clones and lacks some. The data contain approximately 76,000 clones, just over 90% of them singletons. The sample was peripheral blood, taken on day 0 of MenACWY control vaccination. These receptors were collected from an adult in good health. The conserved cysteine and the conserved F or W are not part of the CDR3 here.

j_call v_call cdr3_aa
TRBJ2-7 TRBV6-1 ASSERDRGFVDYEQY
TRBJ1-6 TRBV20-1 SARDLSLH
TRBJ2-3 TRBV5-4 ASSGSFGDTQY
TRBJ2-1 TRBV5-8 ASATGGRNEQF
TRBJ2-1 TRBV3-1/TRBV3-2 ASSQEEVVRPNLANEQF
TRBJ1-2 TRBV14 ASSPRRDPNYGYT
TRBJ1-1 TRBV6-5 ASSTDQQGAGRAF
TRBJ1-5 TRBV2 ASQTPDGQPQH
TRBJ1-1 TRBV30 AWRGGGTEAF
TRBJ1-1 TRBV6-5 ASSSFRRGVGTEAF
TRBJ1-1 TRBV5-6 ASSLNRLENTEAF
TRBJ2-2 TRBV2 ASSGEYTGELF
TRBJ1-2 TRBV20-1 SASLAGYT
TRBJ2-1 TRBV5-6 ASTLDGNEQF
TRBJ2-5 TRBV7-7 ASSQNGRPEETQY
TRBJ2-5 TRBV13 ASSIAETQY
TRBJ2-2 TRBV4-1 ASSQGGDYTGELF
TRBJ2-7 TRBV10-1 ASSETVSSYEQY
TRBJ1-5 TRBV7-8 ASSFTGADNQPQH
TRBJ1-5 TRBV4-3 ASSHTGVQPQH
TRBJ2-1 TRBV20-1 SVSEQF
TRBJ1-6 TRBV5-5 ASRYRDLYNSPLH